These T cell receptor beta chains were read from a single sample in a study of cytomegalovirus exposure and HLA in healthy donors. The data were produced by immunoSEQ multiplex PCR, yet TCRdb's version contains in-frame clones alone and is incomplete. The data contain about 160,000 clones, 60% to 85% of them seen just once; the ten biggest clones take up more than 3%. What was sequenced was PBMCs. All receptors come from a man aged 25 to 40 in good health and CMV-seropositive. Both conserved end residues are part of each CDR3. A D gene is named only where the DNA matches it firmly. Size values are once, few and many counts, or a class for expanded clones, and some rows have none.

>TRBD2|TRBV11-1|-|TRBJ2-1
CASSLGLAGREQFF
TGTGCCAGCAGCCTCGGACTAGCGGGTCGGGAGCAGTTCTTC
>TRBD2|TRBV5-1|-|TRBJ2-3
CASSPNSGGAQDTQYF
TGCGCCAGCAGCCCGAACAGCGGGGGGGCTCAAGATACGCAGTATTTT
>-|TRBV6-1|-|TRBJ2-7
CASSVTRDYEQYF
TGTGCCAGCAGTGTAACACGGGACTACGAGCAGTACTTC
>TRBD1|TRBV28|-|TRBJ2-7
CASSSPGQSSYEQYF
TGTGCCAGCAGTTCCCCGGGACAGAGTTCCTACGAGCAGTACTTC
>TRBD1|TRBV27|-|TRBJ2-1
CASSLLAGTGVNEQFF
TGTGCCAGCAGTTTACTAGCCGGGACAGGGGTAAATGAGCAGTTCTTC
>-|TRBV21-1|once|TRBJ1-5
CASSKDRDRGNQPQHF
TGTGCCAGCAGCAAGGACCGGGACAGGGGAAATCAGCCCCAGCATTTC
>TRBD1|TRBV7-9|once|TRBJ2-3
CASSLLGTGVPDTQYF
TGTGCCAGCAGCTTATTAGGGACAGGGGTTCCAGATACGCAGTATTTT
>TRBD1|TRBV25-1|once|TRBJ1-1
CASSWTGEAFF
TGTGCCAGCAGTTGGACAGGGGAGGCTTTCTTT
>-|TRBV5-1|-|TRBJ2-7
CASSLEGGSGEQYF
TGCGCCAGCAGCTTGGAAGGAGGTTCCGGCGAGCAGTACTTC
>-|TRBV5-1|-|TRBJ2-7
CASSFGDSYEQYF
TGCGCCAGCAGCTTCGGAGACAGCTACGAGCAGTACTTC
>-|TRBV5-4|-|TRBJ1-2
CASSLAGGYTF
TGTGCCAGCAGCTTAGCGGGGGGCTACACCTTC
>-|TRBV5-1|-|TRBJ2-7
CASSNTDHEQYF
TGCGCCAGCAGCAACACAGACCACGAGCAGTACTTC
>TRBD1|TRBV7-2|few|TRBJ2-7
CASSSMDRVHEQYF
TGTGCCAGCAGCTCTATGGACAGGGTACACGAGCAGTACTTC
>TRBD1|TRBV28|-|TRBJ2-7
CASSLGQATYEQYF
TGTGCCAGCAGTTTGGGACAGGCAACCTACGAGCAGTACTTC
>-|TRBV28|-|TRBJ2-5
CASSPGWETQYF
TGTGCCAGCAGCCCAGGGTGGGAGACCCAGTACTTC
>TRBD1|TRBV7-3|-|TRBJ1-1
CASSLRGQGANEAFF
TGTGCCAGCAGCCTAAGGGGACAGGGGGCGAATGAAGCTTTCTTT
>-|TRBV28|-|TRBJ2-3
CASGPGGTDTQYF
TGTGCCAGCGGCCCCGGGGGAACAGATACGCAGTATTTT
>-|TRBV7-8|-|TRBJ1-1
CASSSTGLTEAFF
TGTGCCAGCAGCTCAACAGGGTTAACTGAAGCTTTCTTT
>-|TRBV10-1|few|TRBJ2-2
CASNREGARGTGELFF
TGCGCCAGCAACCGGGAGGGGGCGCGGGGCACCGGGGAGCTGTTTTTT
>-|TRBV4-3|once|TRBJ1-2
CASNQDNNYGYTF
TGCGCCAGCAACCAAGACAATAACTATGGCTACACCTTC
>-|TRBV28|-|TRBJ2-1
CASGRGLVGQFF
TGTGCCAGCGGGCGGGGGCTAGTGGGGCAGTTCTTC
>TRBD1|TRBV6-1|-|TRBJ2-3
CASRGQGTDTQYF
TGTGCCAGCAGGGGACAGGGGACAGATACGCAGTATTTT
>-|TRBV18|-|TRBJ1-1
CASSPPSRDTEAFF
TGTGCCAGCTCACCACCATCGCGGGACACTGAAGCTTTCTTT
>-|TRBV4-1|-|TRBJ2-7
CASSTQGHEQYF
TGCGCCAGCAGTACACAGGGCCACGAGCAGTACTTC
>TRBD1|TRBV2|few|TRBJ1-5
CASSRTGGLNQPQHF
TGTGCCAGCAGTCGGACAGGGGGCCTCAATCAGCCCCAGCATTTT
>TRBD1|TRBV2|-|TRBJ1-5
CASSVWAGGNQPQHF
TGTGCCAGCAGCGTTTGGGCAGGGGGGAATCAGCCCCAGCATTTT
>TRBD2|TRBV19|-|TRBJ2-7
CARTRTRGTSGSYEQYF
TGTGCCAGAACTCGTACGAGGGGGACTAGCGGCTCCTACGAGCAGTACTTC
>-|TRBV9|-|TRBJ1-1
CASSGRGLGHTEAFF
TGTGCCAGCAGCGGCAGGGGCTTGGGGCACACTGAAGCTTTCTTT
>-|TRBV6-1|-|TRBJ1-6
CASSELQGSYNSPLHF
TGTGCCAGCAGTGAGTTGCAGGGCTCCTATAATTCACCCCTCCACTTT
>-|TRBV29-1|once|TRBJ2-5
CSGATAQETQYF
TGCAGCGGCGCGACAGCCCAAGAGACCCAGTACTTC
>-|TRBV30|-|TRBJ1-4
CAWEGGKGKLFF
TGTGCCTGGGAAGGGGGAAAGGGAAAACTGTTTTTT
>TRBD1|TRBV6-1|-|TRBJ2-7
CASNEPGQGSYEQYF
TGTGCCAGCAATGAACCGGGACAGGGCTCCTACGAGCAGTACTTC
>TRBD1|TRBV5-4|-|TRBJ1-6
CASSLGTGQYSPLHF
TGTGCCAGCAGCCTGGGGACAGGGCAGTATTCACCCCTCCACTTT
>TRBD1|TRBV14|-|TRBJ2-7
CASSQEGTGGWYEQYF
TGTGCCAGCAGCCAAGAGGGGACAGGGGGCTGGTACGAGCAGTACTTC
>TRBD2|TRBV7-3|once|TRBJ2-3
CASSVTAGTSWSTDTQYF
TGTGCCAGCAGCGTAACAGCCGGGACTAGCTGGTCCACAGATACGCAGTATTTT
>TRBD1|TRBV14|-|TRBJ2-1
CASSPRTGGAIRFF
TGTGCCAGCAGCCCTAGGACAGGGGGCGCGATTCGGTTCTTC
>TRBD1|TRBV7-9|few|TRBJ1-2
CASSPRTGHGYTF
TGTGCCAGCAGCCCGAGGACAGGGCATGGCTACACCTTC
>TRBD1|TRBV28|-|TRBJ1-5
CASIIAGGAGYSNQPQHF
TGTGCCAGTATAATAGCAGGGGGCGCGGGGTATAGCAATCAGCCCCAGCATTTT
>-|TRBV2|-|TRBJ2-5
CASSEIGTGTQYF
TGTGCCAGCAGTGAAATAGGGACTGGAACCCAGTACTTC
>-|TRBV5-5|-|TRBJ1-4
CASSLGRAPNEKLFF
TGTGCCAGCAGCTTGGGCAGGGCACCTAATGAAAAACTGTTTTTT
>TRBD1|TRBV5-4|-|TRBJ2-7
CASSPGQTTRQYF
TGTGCCAGCAGCCCGGGACAGACTACGCGGCAGTACTTC
>-|TRBV27|-|TRBJ1-6
CASSLTEAYNSPLHF
TGTGCCAGCAGTTTAACAGAAGCCTATAATTCACCCCTCCACTTT
>TRBD1|TRBV6-1|-|TRBJ2-5
CASHFGQALTETQYF
TGTGCCAGCCACTTCGGACAGGCCCTGACAGAGACCCAGTACTTC
>-|TRBV5-1|-|TRBJ1-1
CASSLQGKDTEAFF
TGCGCCAGCAGCTTGCAGGGTAAGGACACTGAAGCTTTCTTT
>-|TRBV27|-|TRBJ2-5
CASSYSNQETQYF
TGTGCCAGCAGTTATAGCAACCAAGAGACCCAGTACTTC